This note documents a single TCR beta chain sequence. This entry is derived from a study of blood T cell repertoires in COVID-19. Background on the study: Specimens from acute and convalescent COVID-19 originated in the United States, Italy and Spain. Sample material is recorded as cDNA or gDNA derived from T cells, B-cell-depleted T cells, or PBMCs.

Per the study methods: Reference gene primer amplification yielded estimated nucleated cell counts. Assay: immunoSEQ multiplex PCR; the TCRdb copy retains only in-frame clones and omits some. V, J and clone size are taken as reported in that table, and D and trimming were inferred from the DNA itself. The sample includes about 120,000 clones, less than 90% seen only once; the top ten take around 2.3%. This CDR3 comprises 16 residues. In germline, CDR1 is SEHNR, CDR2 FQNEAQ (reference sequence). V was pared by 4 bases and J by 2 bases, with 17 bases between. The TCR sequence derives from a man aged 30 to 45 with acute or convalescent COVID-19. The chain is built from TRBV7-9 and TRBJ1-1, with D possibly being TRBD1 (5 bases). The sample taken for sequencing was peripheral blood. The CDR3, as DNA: TGTGCCAGCAGCTCCACAGAGTGGCAGGGCAACACTGAAGCTTTCTTT. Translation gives CASSSTEWQGNTEAFF. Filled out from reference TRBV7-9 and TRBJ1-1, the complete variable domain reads DTGVSQNPRHKITKRGQNVTFRCDPISEHNRLYWYRQTLGQGPEFLTYFQNEAQLEKSRLLSDRFSAERPKGSFSTLEIQRTEQGDSAMYLCASSSTEWQGNTEAFFGQGTRLTVV.